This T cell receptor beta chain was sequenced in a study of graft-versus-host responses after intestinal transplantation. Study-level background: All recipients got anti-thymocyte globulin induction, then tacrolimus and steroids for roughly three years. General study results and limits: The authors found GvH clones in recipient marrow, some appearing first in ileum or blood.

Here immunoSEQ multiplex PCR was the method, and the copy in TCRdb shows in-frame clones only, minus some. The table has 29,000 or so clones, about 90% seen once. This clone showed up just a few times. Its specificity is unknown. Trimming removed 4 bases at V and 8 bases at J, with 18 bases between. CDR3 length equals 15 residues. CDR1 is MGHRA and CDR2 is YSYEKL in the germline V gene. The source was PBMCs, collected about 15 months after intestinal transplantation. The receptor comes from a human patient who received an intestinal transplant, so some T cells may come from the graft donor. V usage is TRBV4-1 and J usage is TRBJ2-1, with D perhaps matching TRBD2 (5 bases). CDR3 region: CASSPLLGKADEQFF. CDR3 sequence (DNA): TGCGCCAGCAGCCCACTTCTCGGGAAGGCAGATGAGCAGTTCTTC.